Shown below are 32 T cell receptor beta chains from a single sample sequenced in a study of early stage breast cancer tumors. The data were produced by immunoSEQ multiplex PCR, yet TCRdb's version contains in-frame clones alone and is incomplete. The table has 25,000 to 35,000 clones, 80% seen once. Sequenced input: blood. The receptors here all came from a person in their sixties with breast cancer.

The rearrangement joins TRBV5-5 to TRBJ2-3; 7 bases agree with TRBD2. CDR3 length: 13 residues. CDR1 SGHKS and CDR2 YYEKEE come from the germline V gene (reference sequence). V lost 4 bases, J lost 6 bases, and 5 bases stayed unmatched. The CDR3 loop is CASSPTGGDTQYF. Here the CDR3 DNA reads TGTGCCAGCAGCCCCACCGGGGGGGATACGCAGTATTTT.

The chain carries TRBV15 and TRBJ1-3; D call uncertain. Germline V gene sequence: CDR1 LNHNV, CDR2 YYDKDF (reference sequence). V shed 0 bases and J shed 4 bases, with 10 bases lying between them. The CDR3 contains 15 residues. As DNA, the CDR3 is TGTGCCACCAGCAGAGATAGGAGATCCGGAAACACCATATATTTT. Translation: CATSRDRRSGNTIYF. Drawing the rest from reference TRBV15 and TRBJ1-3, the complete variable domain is DAMVIQNPRYQVTQFGKPVTLSCSQTLNHNVMYWYQQKSSQAPKLLFHYYDKDFNNEADTPDNFQSRRPNTSFCFLDIRSPGLGDTAMYLCATSRDRRSGNTIYFGEGSWLTVV.

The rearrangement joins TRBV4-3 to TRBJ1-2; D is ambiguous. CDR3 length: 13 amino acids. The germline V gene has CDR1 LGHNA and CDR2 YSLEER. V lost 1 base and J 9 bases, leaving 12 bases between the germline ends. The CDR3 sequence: CASSQVPGNRYTF. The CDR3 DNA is TGCGCCAGCAGCCAAGTACCGGGGAATCGCTACACCTTC.

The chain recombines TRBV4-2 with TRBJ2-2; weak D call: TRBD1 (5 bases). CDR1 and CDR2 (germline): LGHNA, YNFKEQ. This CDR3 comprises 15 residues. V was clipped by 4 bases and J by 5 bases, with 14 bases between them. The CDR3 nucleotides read TGTGCCAGCAGCCCCGACGACCGACAGACCGGGGAGCTGTTTTTT. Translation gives CASSPDDRQTGELFF.

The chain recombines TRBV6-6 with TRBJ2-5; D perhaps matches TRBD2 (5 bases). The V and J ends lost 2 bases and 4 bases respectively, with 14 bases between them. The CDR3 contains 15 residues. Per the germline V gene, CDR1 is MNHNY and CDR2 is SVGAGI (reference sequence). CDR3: CASSYPYEGAETQYF. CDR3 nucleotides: TGTGCCAGCAGTTACCCATACGAGGGAGCAGAGACCCAGTACTTC.

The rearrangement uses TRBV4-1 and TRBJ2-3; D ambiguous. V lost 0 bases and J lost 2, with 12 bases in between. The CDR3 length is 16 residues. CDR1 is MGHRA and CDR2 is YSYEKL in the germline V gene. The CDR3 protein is CASSQDFSLSTDTQYF. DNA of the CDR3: TGCGCCAGCAGCCAAGATTTTAGCCTTTCCACAGATACGCAGTATTTT.

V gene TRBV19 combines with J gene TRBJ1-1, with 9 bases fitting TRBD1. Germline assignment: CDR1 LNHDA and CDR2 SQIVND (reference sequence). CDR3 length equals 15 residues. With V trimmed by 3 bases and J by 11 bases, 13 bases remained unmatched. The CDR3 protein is CASSIKTGGNLPAFF. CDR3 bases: TGTGCCAGTAGTATCAAGACAGGGGGAAATTTGCCGGCTTTCTTT. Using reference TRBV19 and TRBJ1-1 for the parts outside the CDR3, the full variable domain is DGGITQSPKYLFRKEGQNVTLSCEQNLNHDAMYWYRQDPGQGLRLIYYSQIVNDFQKGDIAEGYSVSREKKESFPLTVTSAQKNPTAFYLCASSIKTGGNLPAFFGQGTRLTVV.

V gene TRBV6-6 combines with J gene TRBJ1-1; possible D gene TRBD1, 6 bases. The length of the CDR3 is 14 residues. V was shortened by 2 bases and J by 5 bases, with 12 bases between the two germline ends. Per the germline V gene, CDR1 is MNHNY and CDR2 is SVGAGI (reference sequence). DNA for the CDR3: TGTGCCAGCAGTTACAACAGGGAAGGGACTGAAGCTTTCTTT. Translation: CASSYNREGTEAFF.

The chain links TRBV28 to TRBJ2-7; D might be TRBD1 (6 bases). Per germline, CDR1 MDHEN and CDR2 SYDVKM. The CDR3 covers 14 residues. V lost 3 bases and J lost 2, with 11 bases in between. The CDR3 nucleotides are TGTGCCAGCAGTTTTAAGGACAGTGCCTACGAGCAGTACTTC. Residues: CASSFKDSAYEQYF. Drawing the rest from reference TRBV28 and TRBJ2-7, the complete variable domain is DVKVTQSSRYLVKRTGEKVFLECVQDMDHENMFWYRQDPGLGLRLIYFSYDVKMKEKGDIPEGYSVSREKKERFSLILESASTNQTSMYLCASSFKDSAYEQYFGPGTRLTVT.

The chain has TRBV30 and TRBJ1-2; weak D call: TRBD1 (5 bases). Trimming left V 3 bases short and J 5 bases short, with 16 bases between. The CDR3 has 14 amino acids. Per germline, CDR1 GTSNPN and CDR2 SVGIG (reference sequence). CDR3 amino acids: CAWSVPQGSYGYTF. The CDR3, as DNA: TGTGCCTGGAGCGTACCCCAGGGCAGTTATGGCTACACCTTC.

CDR3 region: CASTSWDRGPFSYGYTF. CDR3 nucleotides: TGTGCCAGTACCTCTTGGGACAGGGGACCTTTCTCCTATGGCTACACCTTC. This chain uses TRBV19 with TRBJ1-2; 10 bases are a match to TRBD1. Losses at the gene ends were 7 bases for V and 4 bases for J; bases not matched to a gene: 15. Germline V CDR1 and CDR2: LNHDA, SQIVND (reference sequence). The length of the CDR3 is 17 residues.

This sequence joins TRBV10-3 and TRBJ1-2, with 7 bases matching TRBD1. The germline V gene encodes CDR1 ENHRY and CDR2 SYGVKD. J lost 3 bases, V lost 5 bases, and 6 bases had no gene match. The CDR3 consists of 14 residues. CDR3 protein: CAISQTGTYYGYTF. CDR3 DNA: TGTGCCATCAGTCAGACAGGGACCTACTATGGCTACACCTTC.

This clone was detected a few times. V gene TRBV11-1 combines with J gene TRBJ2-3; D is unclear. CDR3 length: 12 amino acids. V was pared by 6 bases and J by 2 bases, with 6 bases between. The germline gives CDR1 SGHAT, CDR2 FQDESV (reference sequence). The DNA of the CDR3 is TGTGCCAGCAGTCCTTACACAGATACGCAGTATTTT. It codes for CASSPYTDTQYF.

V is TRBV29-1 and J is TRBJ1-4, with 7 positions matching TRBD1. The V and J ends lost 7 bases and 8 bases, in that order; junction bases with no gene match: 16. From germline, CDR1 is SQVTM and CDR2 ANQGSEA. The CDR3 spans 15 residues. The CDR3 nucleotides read TGCAGCGCTACATCAGACAGGGTCATGGGGGAAAAACTGTTTTTT. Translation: CSATSDRVMGEKLFF.

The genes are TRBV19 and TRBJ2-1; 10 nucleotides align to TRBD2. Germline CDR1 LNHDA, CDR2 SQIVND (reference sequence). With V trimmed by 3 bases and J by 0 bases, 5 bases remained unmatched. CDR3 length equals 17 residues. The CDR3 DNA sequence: TGTGCCAGTAGTATTAGAGCTAGCGGGAGCTCCTACAATGAGCAGTTCTTC. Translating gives CASSIRASGSSYNEQFF.

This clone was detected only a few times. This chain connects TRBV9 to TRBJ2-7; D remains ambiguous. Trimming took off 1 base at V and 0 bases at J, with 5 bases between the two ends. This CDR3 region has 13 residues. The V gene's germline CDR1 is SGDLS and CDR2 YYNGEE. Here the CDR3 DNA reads TGTGCCAGCAGCGTAACAGACTCCTACGAGCAGTACTTC. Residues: CASSVTDSYEQYF.

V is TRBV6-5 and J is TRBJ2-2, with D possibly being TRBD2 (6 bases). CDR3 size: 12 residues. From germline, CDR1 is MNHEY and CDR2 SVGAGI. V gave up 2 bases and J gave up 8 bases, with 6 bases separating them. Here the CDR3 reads CASSYGRGELFF. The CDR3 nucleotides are TGTGCCAGCAGTTACGGGAGGGGGGAGCTGTTTTTT.

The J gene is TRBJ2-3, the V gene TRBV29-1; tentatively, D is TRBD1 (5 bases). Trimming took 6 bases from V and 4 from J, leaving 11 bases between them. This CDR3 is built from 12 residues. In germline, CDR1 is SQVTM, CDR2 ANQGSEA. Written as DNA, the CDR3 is TGCAGCGTCGCCAGGGCTGCAGATACGCAGTATTTT. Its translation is CSVARAADTQYF.

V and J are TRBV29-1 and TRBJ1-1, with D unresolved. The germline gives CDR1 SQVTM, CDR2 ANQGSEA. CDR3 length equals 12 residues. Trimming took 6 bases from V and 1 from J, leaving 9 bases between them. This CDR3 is CSVEQWNTEAFF. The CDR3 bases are TGCAGCGTGGAACAGTGGAACACTGAAGCTTTCTTT.

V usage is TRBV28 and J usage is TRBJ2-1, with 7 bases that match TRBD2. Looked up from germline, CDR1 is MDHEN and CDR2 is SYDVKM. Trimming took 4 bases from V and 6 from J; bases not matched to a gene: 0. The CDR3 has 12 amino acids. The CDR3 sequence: CASSWTSNEQFF. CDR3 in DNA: TGTGCCAGCAGTTGGACTAGCAATGAGCAGTTCTTC. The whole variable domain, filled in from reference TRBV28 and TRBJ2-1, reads DVKVTQSSRYLVKRTGEKVFLECVQDMDHENMFWYRQDPGLGLRLIYFSYDVKMKEKGDIPEGYSVSREKKERFSLILESASTNQTSMYLCASSWTSNEQFFGPGTRLTVL.

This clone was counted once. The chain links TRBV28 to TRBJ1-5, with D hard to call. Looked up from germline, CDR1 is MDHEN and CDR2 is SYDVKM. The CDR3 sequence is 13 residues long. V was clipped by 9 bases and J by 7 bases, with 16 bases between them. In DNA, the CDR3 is TGTGCCAGTTCCCAGACTTGGAGACAGCCCCAGCATTTT. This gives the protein CASSQTWRQPQHF.

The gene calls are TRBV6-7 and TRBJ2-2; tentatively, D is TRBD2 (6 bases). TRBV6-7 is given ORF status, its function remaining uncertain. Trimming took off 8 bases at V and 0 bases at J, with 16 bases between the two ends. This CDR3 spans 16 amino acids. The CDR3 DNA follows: TGTGCCAGCTGGGTCGAGCGGGCTTCGAACACCGGGGAGCTGTTTTTT. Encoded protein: CASWVERASNTGELFF.

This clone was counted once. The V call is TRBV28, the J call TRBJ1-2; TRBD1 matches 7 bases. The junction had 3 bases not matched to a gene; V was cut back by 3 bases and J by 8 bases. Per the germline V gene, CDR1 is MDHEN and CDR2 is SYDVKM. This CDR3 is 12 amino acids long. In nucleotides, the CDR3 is TGTGCCAGCAGTTTGCCGACAGGGGGCTACACCTTC. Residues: CASSLPTGGYTF.

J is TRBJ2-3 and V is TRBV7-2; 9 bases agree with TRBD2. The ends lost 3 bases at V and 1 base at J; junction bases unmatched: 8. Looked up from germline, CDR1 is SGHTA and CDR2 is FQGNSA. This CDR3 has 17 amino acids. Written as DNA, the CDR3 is TGTGCCAGCAGCTTCCTCCCGACTAGCGGTCGCACAGATACGCAGTATTTT. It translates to CASSFLPTSGRTDTQYF.

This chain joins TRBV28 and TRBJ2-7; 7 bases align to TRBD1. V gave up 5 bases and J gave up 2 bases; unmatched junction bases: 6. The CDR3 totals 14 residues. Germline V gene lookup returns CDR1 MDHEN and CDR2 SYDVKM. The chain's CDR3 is CASSQTGSAYEQYF. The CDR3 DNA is TGTGCCAGCAGTCAGACAGGGAGTGCCTACGAGCAGTACTTC.

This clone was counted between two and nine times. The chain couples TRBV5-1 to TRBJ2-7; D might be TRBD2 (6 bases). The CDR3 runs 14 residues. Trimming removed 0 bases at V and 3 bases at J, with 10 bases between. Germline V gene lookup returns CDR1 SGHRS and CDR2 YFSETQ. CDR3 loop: CASSLGGVIYEQYF. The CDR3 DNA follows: TGCGCCAGCAGCTTGGGGGGGGTAATCTACGAGCAGTACTTC.

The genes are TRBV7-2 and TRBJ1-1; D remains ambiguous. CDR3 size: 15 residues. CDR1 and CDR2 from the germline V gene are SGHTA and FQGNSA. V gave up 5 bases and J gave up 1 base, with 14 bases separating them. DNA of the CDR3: TGTGCCAGCAGCGAAGGATCAGCGGGGAACACTGAAGCTTTCTTT. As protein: CASSEGSAGNTEAFF. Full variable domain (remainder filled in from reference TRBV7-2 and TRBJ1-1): GAGVSQSPSNKVTEKGKDVELRCDPISGHTALYWYRQSLGQGLEFLIYFQGNSAPDKSGLPSDRFSAERTGGSVSTLTIQRTQQEDSAVYLCASSEGSAGNTEAFFGQGTRLTVV.

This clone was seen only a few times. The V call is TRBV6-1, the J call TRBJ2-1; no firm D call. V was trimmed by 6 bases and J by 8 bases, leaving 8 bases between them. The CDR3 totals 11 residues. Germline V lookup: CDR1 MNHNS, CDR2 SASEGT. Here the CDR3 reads CASSARDEQFF. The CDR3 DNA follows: TGTGCCAGCAGCGCTCGGGATGAGCAGTTCTTC.

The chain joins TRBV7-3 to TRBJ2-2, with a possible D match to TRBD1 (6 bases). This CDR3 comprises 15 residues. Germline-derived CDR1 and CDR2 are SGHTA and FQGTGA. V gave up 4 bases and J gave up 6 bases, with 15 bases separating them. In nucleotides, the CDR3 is TGTGCCAGCAGCTCGGTCGGGACAAACGCCGGGGAGCTGTTTTTT. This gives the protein CASSSVGTNAGELFF.

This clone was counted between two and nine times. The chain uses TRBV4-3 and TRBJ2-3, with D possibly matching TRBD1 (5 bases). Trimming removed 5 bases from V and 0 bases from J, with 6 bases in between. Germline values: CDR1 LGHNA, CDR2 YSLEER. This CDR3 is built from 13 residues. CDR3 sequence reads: CASSGASTDTQYF. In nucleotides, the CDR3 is TGCGCCAGCAGCGGGGCTAGCACAGATACGCAGTATTTT.

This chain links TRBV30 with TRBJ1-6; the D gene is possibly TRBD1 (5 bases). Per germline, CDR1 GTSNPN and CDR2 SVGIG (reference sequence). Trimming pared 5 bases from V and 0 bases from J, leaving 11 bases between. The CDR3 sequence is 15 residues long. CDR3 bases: TGTGCCTGGGGGACTGGGAGCTCCTATAATTCACCCCTCCACTTT. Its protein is CAWGTGSSYNSPLHF.

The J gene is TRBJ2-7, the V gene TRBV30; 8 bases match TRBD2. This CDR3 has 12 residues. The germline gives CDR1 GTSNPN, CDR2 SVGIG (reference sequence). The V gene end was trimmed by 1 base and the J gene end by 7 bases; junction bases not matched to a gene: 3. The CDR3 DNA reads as TGTGCCTGGAGTGGATTAGCGGGGGAGCAGTACTTC. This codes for CAWSGLAGEQYF.